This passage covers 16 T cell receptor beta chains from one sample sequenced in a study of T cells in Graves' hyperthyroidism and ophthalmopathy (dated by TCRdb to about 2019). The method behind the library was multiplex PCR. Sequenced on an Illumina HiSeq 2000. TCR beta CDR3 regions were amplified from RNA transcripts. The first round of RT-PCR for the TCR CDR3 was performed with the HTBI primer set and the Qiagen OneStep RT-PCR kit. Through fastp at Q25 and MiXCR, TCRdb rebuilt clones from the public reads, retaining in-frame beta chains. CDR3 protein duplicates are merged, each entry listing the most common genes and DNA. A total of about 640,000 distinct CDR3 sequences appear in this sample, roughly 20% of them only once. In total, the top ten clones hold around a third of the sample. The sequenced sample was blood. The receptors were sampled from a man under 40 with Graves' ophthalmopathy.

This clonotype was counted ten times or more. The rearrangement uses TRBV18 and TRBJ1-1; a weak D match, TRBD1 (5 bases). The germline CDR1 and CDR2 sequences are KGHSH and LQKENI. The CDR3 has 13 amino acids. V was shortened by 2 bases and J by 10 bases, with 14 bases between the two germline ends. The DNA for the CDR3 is TGTGCCAGCTCACCAACGAGGGGCTCTGGAGCTTTCTTT. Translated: CASSPTRGSGAFF.

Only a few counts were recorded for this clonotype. Written as DNA, the CDR3 is TGTGCCACCAGCAAGTCCCAGGGGGCCTACGAGCAGTACTTC. Protein sequence: CATSKSQGAYEQYF. V gene TRBV15 combines with J gene TRBJ2-7, with 7 bases aligning to TRBD1. Per the germline V gene, CDR1 is LNHNV and CDR2 is YYDKDF (reference sequence). This CDR3 has 14 residues. J was trimmed by 2 bases and V by 4 bases; bases with no gene match: 5.

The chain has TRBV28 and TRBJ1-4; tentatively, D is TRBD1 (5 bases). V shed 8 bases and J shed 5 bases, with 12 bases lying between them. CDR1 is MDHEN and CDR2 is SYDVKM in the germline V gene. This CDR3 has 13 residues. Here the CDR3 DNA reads TGTGCCAGCGGAGAGGCAGGGAATGAAAAACTGTTTTTT. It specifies CASGEAGNEKLFF.

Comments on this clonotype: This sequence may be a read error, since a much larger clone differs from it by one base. The CDR3 loop reads CASGSSGPRRDTQYF. CDR3 in DNA: TGTGCCAGCGGCTCCTCCGGGCCCAGGAGGGATACGCAGTATTTT. The rearrangement joins TRBV28 to TRBJ2-3; D perhaps matches TRBD2 (5 bases). The V end lost 8 bases, the J end lost 6 bases, and 21 bases lay between the germline ends. This CDR3 has 15 amino acids. Germline V gene data show CDR1 as MDHEN and CDR2 as SYDVKM.

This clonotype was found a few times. CDR3 DNA: TGCGCCAGCAGCCAAGAACGATTAGTGGGGACAGAAGCCTACGAGCAGTACTTC. Protein product: CASSQERLVGTEAYEQYF. V and J are TRBV4-3 and TRBJ2-7, with TRBD1 matching over 7 bases. The CDR3 runs 18 residues. Trimming at V came to 0 bases and at J to 2 bases, leaving 13 bases not matched to a gene. Per the germline V gene, CDR1 is LGHNA and CDR2 is YSLEER.

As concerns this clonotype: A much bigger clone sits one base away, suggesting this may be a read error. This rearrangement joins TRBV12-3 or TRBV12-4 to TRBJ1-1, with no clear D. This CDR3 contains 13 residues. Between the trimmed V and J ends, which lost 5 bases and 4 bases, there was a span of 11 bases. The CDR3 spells CASSPSMSTEAFF. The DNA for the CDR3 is TGTGCCAGCAGTCCGTCAATGAGCACTGAAGCTTTCTTT.

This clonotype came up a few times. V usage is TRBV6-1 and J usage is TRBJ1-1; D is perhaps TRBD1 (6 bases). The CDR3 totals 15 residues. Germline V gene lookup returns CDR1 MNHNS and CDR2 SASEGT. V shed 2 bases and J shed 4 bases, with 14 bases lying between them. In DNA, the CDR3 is TGTGCCAGCAGTGAACCGGGACACAGAGGCACTGAAGCTTTCTTT. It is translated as CASSEPGHRGTEAFF.

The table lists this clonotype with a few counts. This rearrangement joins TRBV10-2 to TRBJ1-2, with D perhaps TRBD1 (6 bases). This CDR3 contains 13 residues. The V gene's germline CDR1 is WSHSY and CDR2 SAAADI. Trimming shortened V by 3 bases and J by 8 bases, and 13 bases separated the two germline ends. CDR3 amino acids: CASSDRQRGGYTF. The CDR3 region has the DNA TGCGCCAGCAGTGATCGGCAGAGGGGGGGCTACACCTTC.

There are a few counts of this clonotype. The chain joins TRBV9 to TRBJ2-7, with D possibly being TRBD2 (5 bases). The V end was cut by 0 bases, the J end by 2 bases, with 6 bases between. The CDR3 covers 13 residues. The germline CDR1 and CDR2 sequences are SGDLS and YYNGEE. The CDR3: CASSVGSAYEQYF. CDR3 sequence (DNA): TGTGCCAGCAGCGTAGGTAGCGCCTACGAGCAGTACTTC.

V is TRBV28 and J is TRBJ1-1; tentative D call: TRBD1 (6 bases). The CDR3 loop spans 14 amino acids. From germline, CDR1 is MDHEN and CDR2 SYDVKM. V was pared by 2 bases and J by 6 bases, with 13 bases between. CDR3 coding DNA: TGTGCCAGCAGTTTAGGGGGCTACGGTTCTGAAGCTTTCTTT. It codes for CASSLGGYGSEAFF.

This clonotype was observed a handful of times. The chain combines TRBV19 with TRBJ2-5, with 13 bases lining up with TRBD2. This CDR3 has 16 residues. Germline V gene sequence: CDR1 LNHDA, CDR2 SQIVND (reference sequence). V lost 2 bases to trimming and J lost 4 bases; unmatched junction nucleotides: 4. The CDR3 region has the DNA TGTGCCAGTAGTATAATGGGACTAGCGGGAATAGAGACCCAGTACTTC. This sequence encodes CASSIMGLAGIETQYF.

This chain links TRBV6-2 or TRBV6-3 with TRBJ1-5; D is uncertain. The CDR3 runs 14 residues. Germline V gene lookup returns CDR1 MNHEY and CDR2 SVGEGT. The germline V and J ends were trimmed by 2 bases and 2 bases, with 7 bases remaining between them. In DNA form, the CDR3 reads TGTGCCAGCAGTTACGTGGGAGGCAATCAGCCCCAGCATTTT. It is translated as CASSYVGGNQPQHF.

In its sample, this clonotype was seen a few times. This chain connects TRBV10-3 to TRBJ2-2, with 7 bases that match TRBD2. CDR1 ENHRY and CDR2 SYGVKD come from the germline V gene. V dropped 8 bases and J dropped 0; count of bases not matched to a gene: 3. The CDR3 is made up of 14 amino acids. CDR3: CAIRAGANTGELFF. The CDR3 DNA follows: TGTGCCATCCGCGCGGGGGCGAACACCGGGGAGCTGTTTTTT.

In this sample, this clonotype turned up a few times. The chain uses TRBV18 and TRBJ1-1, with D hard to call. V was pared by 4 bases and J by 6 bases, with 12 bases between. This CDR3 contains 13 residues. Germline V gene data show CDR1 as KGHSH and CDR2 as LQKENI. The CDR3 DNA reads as TGTGCCAGCTCACTATCTACGGGCTCTGAAGCTTTCTTT. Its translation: CASSLSTGSEAFF. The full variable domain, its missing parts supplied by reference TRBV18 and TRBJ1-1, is NAGVMQNPRHLVRRRGQEARLRCSPMKGHSHVYWYRQLPEEGLKFMVYLQKENIIDESGMPKERFSAEFPKEGPSILRIQQVVRGDSAAYFCASSLSTGSEAFFGQGTRLTVV.

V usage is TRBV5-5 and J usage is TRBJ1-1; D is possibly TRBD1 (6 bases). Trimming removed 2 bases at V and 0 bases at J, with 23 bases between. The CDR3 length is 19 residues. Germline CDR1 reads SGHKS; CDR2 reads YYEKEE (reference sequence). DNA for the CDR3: TGTGCCAGCAGCTTAGTCCCGGTAGCAGGGGACAACATGAACACTGAAGCTTTCTTT. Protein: CASSLVPVAGDNMNTEAFF.

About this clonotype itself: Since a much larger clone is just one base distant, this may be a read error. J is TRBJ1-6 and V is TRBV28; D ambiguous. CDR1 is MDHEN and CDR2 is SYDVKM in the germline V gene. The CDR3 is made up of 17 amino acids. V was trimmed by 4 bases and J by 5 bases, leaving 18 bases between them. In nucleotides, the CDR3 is TGTGCCAGCAGTTCACCTCTCCCGGGAGGGAATAATTCACCCCTCCACTTT. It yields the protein CASSSPLPGGNNSPLHF.